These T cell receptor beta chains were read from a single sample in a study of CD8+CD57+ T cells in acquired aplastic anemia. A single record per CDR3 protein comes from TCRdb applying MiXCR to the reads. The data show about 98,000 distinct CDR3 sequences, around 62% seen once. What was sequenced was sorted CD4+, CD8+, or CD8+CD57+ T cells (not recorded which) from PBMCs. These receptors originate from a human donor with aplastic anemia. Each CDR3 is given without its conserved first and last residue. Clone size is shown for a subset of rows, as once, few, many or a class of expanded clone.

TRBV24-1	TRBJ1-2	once	ATSDPGQGRGYT
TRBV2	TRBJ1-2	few	ASTQYRDYGYT
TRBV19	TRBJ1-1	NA	ASSIDGSSHLTEAF
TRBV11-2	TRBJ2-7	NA	ASRYPGQGFHEQY
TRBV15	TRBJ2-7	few	ATSRELGYEQY
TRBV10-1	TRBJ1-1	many	ASSLRRGRDTEAF
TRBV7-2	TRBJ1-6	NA	ASGAPVSSPLH
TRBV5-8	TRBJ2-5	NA	ASSLVSYTQETQY
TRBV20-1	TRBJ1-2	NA	SAGGDRARGYT
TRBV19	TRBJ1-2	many	ASSPDRSNYGYT
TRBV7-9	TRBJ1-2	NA	ASSSSDTYGYT
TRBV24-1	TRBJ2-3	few	ATSDSGGPNTDTQY
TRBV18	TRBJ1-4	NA	ASSTRQGYEKLF
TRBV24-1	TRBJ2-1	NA	ATTINSYNEQF